The next 13 T cell receptor beta chains were all read from a single sample in a study of CD8 T cell repertoires and HIV-1 epitope variants. Clones were sequenced by immunoSEQ multiplex PCR, and TCRdb holds only the in-frame ones, with some missing. The sample has 4,500 or so clones; 65% to 70% are singletons. These receptors have no identified antigens. Sequenced input: cultured CD8+ T cells derived from PBMCs. The receptors come from a male donor with HIV.

J is TRBJ2-5 and V is TRBV28; 7 bases align to TRBD2. J was trimmed by 2 bases and V by 8 bases; bases with no gene match: 14. Germline V gives CDR1 MDHEN, CDR2 SYDVKM. This CDR3 comprises 16 residues. CDR3 sequence: CASVSPSGHVQETQYF. CDR3 coding DNA: TGTGCCAGCGTTAGTCCTAGCGGCCACGTTCAAGAGACCCAGTACTTC.

The chain joins TRBV7-9 to TRBJ2-5; no clear D gene. The V end was cut by 5 bases, the J end by 4 bases, with 11 bases between. CDR1 and CDR2 from the germline V gene are SEHNR and FQNEAQ (reference sequence). The CDR3 runs 13 residues. The CDR3 DNA sequence: TGTGCCAGCAGCCTCTTTTCGGGAGAGACCCAGTACTTC. Protein sequence: CASSLFSGETQYF. Full variable domain (outside the CDR3, taken from reference TRBV7-9 and TRBJ2-5): DTGVSQNPRHKITKRGQNVTFRCDPISEHNRLYWYRQTLGQGPEFLTYFQNEAQLEKSRLLSDRFSAERPKGSFSTLEIQRTEQGDSAMYLCASSLFSGETQYFGPGTRLLVL.

The chain couples TRBV5-8 to TRBJ1-1; 7 positions agree with TRBD1. This CDR3 has 13 amino acids. Germline V gene lookup returns CDR1 SGHTS and CDR2 YDEGEE. V shed 4 bases, J shed 5 bases, and the junction held 5 bases outside the gene matches. The CDR3 here is CASSMGTDTEAFF. CDR3 bases: TGTGCCAGCAGCATGGGGACAGATACTGAAGCTTTCTTT. Drawing the rest from reference TRBV5-8 and TRBJ1-1, the complete variable domain is EAGVTQSPTHLIKTRGQQATLRCSPISGHTSVYWYQQALGLGLQFLLWYDEGEERNRGNFPPRFSGRQFPNYSSELNVNALELEDSALYLCASSMGTDTEAFFGQGTRLTVV.

The rearrangement joins TRBV5-6 to TRBJ2-2; unclear D gene. Trimming left V 3 bases short and J 1 base short, with 13 bases between. Germline CDR1 is SGHDT and CDR2 is YYEEEE. CDR3 length: 16 residues. CDR3 coding DNA: TGTGCCAGCAGCTCCTGGACCAGAGAGAACACCGGGGAGCTGTTTTTT. The encoded protein is CASSSWTRENTGELFF.

This clone has just a few counts. The V and J genes are TRBV5-8 and TRBJ1-3, with a possible D match to TRBD1 (5 bases). This CDR3 spans 15 amino acids. V dropped 2 bases and J dropped 2 bases, with 11 bases sitting between them. CDR1 and CDR2 (germline): SGHTS, YDEGEE. The CDR3, as DNA: TGTGCCAGCAGCTTCGGACGGGACCCTGGAAACACCATATATTTT. It encodes CASSFGRDPGNTIYF.

The CDR3 region has the DNA TGTGCCAGCAGCTTGGGAGAGCGGGGGGGCGGTGAGACCCAGTACTTC. Amino acids: CASSLGERGGGETQYF. The chain couples TRBV7-2 to TRBJ2-5, with TRBD2 matching over 10 bases. V lost 3 bases, J lost 5 bases, and 9 bases stayed unmatched. The CDR3 runs to 16 residues. Per the germline V gene, CDR1 is SGHTA and CDR2 is FQGNSA.

In this sample, this clone turned up a few times. The chain couples TRBV7-9 to TRBJ2-7; a possible D gene is TRBD2 (6 bases). Germline CDR1 and CDR2: SEHNR and FQNEAQ (reference sequence). V was cut by 5 bases and J by 5 bases, with 13 bases left in between. The CDR3 totals 13 residues. In nucleotides, the CDR3 is TGTGCCAGCAGCCGAGGAGGGGCTGACGAGCAGTACTTC. It specifies CASSRGGADEQYF.

The chain is built from TRBV5-6 and TRBJ2-7; D tentatively fits TRBD1 or TRBD2 (5 bases each). This CDR3 has 15 amino acids. V lost 2 bases and J 2 bases, leaving 14 bases between the germline ends. Looked up from germline, CDR1 is SGHDT and CDR2 is YYEEEE. The CDR3 spells CASSFRGANTYEQYF. The CDR3 coding sequence is TGTGCCAGCAGCTTTAGAGGGGCCAACACCTACGAGCAGTACTTC.

This chain joins TRBV19 and TRBJ1-2, with 7 positions matching TRBD1. The junction had 9 bases not matched to a gene; V was cut back by 1 base and J by 4 bases. CDR1 and CDR2 from the germline V gene are LNHDA and SQIVND (reference sequence). The CDR3 has 16 residues. Written as DNA, the CDR3 is TGTGCCAGTAGTATAGTTAGGGGGCGCTCCCCCTATGGCTACACCTTC. Encoded protein: CASSIVRGRSPYGYTF.

The V gene is TRBV6-6, the J gene TRBJ2-1; the D gene could be TRBD1 or TRBD2 (5 bases each). The CDR3 sequence is 16 residues long. Germline V CDR1 and CDR2: MNHNY, SVGAGI (reference sequence). Trimming left V 2 bases short and J 8 bases short, with 19 bases between. The CDR3 loop is CASSYTGPLPSDEQFF. In DNA, the CDR3 is TGTGCCAGCAGTTACACGGGACCCCTGCCTAGTGATGAGCAGTTCTTC.

This rearrangement joins TRBV6-6 to TRBJ2-7, with a weak D call TRBD1 (6 bases). This CDR3 has 12 amino acids. Germline V gene lookup returns CDR1 MNHNY and CDR2 SVGAGI (reference sequence). V lost 5 bases to trimming and J lost 3 bases, with 8 bases between them. This CDR3 is CASSPGDYEQYF. CDR3 nucleotides: TGTGCCAGCAGTCCAGGGGACTACGAGCAGTACTTC.

V is TRBV4-1 and J is TRBJ1-1; D unresolved. With 2 bases removed from V and 4 bases from J, the gap between germline ends came to 11 bases. Per the germline V gene, CDR1 is MGHRA and CDR2 is YSYEKL. The CDR3 has 14 amino acids. CDR3 DNA: TGCGCCAGCAGCCAATCGGGTGGGGTCACTGAAGCTTTCTTT. The encoded protein is CASSQSGGVTEAFF.

This clone has more than one count but fewer than ten. This CDR3 reads CAISGVGNTYEQYF. In DNA, the CDR3 is TGTGCCATCAGTGGGGTCGGGAATACCTACGAGCAGTACTTC. The chain joins TRBV10-3 to TRBJ2-7, with D possibly matching TRBD2 (5 bases). This CDR3 region has 14 residues. CDR1 is ENHRY, CDR2 SYGVKD, per germline. The V end lost 4 bases, the J end lost 2 bases, and 12 bases lay between the germline ends.